One and the same sample provided the 14 T cell receptor beta chains below, sequenced in a study of technical replicates of blood from a handful of donors. Here immunoSEQ multiplex PCR was the method, and the copy in TCRdb shows in-frame clones only, minus some. The sample shows tens of thousands of clones, more than 85% of them seen only once. Sequenced input: PBMCs. The receptor set was obtained from a human donor in good health. Some clones in this sample may be carry-over from other donors' samples.

The table lists this clone with a few counts. CDR3 region: CASSPDTKNTEAFF. In DNA form, the CDR3 reads TGCGCCAGCAGCCCGGACACTAAGAACACTGAAGCTTTCTTT. V is TRBV5-1 and J is TRBJ1-1; D may be TRBD1 (5 bases). Trimming cost V 4 bases and J 1 base, with 11 bases left between them. The CDR3 runs to 14 residues. The germline gives CDR1 SGHRS, CDR2 YFSETQ.

On this clone: A read error may produce the germline difference seen at one junction end. CDR3 in DNA: TGTGCCCGGAGGGCGGGAGGCTACACCTTC. It translates to CARRAGGYTF. The chain links TRBV30 to TRBJ1-2, with D unclear. Germline assignment: CDR1 GTSNPN and CDR2 SVGIG (reference sequence). The CDR3 covers 10 residues.

This clone has just one count. The chain carries TRBV11-2 and TRBJ2-7; D is unresolved. V was clipped by 6 bases and J by 2 bases, with 11 bases between them. The length of the CDR3 is 13 residues. CDR1 SGHAT and CDR2 FQNNGV come from the germline V gene. CDR3 loop: CASRSASTYEQYF. Here the CDR3 DNA reads TGTGCCAGCAGAAGTGCGAGCACCTACGAGCAGTACTTC.

This clone appeared a single time. The chain carries TRBV11-2 and TRBJ1-2, with a weak D call TRBD1 (5 bases). Germline CDR1 SGHAT, CDR2 FQNNGV. The CDR3 contains 15 residues. With 1 base removed from V and 6 bases from J, the gap between germline ends came to 15 bases. DNA for the CDR3: TGTGCCAGCAGCTTAGGGGTCCCAGGGTCGGATGGCTACACCTTC. Its protein product is CASSLGVPGSDGYTF.

The DNA for the CDR3 is TGTGCTCCCGTCCCCCCGGGACTAGCCGCCATGTACGAGCAGTACTTC. This encodes CAPVPPGLAAMYEQYF. The V and J genes are TRBV12-5 and TRBJ2-7; 9 bases are shared with TRBD2. After removal of 11 bases from V and 4 bases from J, the junction contained 18 bases not matched to a gene. Germline-derived CDR1 and CDR2 are LGHNT and FRNRAP. This CDR3 has 16 amino acids.

This chain joins TRBV19 and TRBJ2-5; D perhaps matches TRBD2 (6 bases). The V gene lost 4 bases and the J gene lost 3 bases, with 15 bases spanning the gap. CDR1 is LNHDA and CDR2 is SQIVND in the germline V gene (reference sequence). CDR3 size: 15 residues. The CDR3 protein is CASSKPGVGKETQYF. CDR3 coding DNA: TGTGCCAGTAGTAAACCGGGGGTGGGCAAAGAGACCCAGTACTTC.

The V and J genes are TRBV5-1 and TRBJ1-1, with D maybe TRBD1 (6 bases). V lost 4 bases, J lost 7 bases, and 14 bases lay in between. CDR1 is SGHRS and CDR2 is YFSETQ in the germline V gene. The CDR3 extends over 13 amino acids. In DNA form, the CDR3 reads TGCGCCAGCAGCGTAACAGGGACCGGTGAAGCTTTCTTT. It encodes CASSVTGTGEAFF.

The J gene is TRBJ1-6, the V gene TRBV27; 10 bases agree with TRBD1. Germline values: CDR1 MNHEY, CDR2 SMNVEV (reference sequence). Trimming at V came to 2 bases and at J to 2 bases, leaving 0 bases not matched to a gene. CDR3 length: 16 residues. In DNA form, the CDR3 reads TGTGCCAGCAGTTTAGGGACAGGGGCCTATAATTCACCCCTCCACTTT. It specifies CASSLGTGAYNSPLHF.

The gene calls are TRBV20-1 and TRBJ1-3; 9 nucleotides agree with TRBD1. CDR1 is DFQATT and CDR2 is SNEGSKA in the germline V gene (reference sequence). The trim removed 6 bases at V and 9 bases at J, leaving 3 bases unmatched. The CDR3 is 11 residues long. For the CDR3, the DNA is TGCAGTGCCACAGGGGGCGGCACCATATATTTT. Amino acid sequence: CSATGGGTIYF.

The genes are TRBV9 and TRBJ1-3; D is perhaps TRBD1 (5 bases). The V gene lost 3 bases and the J gene lost 0 bases, with 19 bases spanning the gap. The CDR3 length is 18 residues. Germline V CDR1 and CDR2: SGDLS, YYNGEE. CDR3 coding DNA: TGTGCCAGCAGCGACCCTCGGGCGGGGGGTGACTCTGGAAACACCATATATTTT. As protein: CASSDPRAGGDSGNTIYF.

A single count supports this clone. This sequence joins TRBV4-3 and TRBJ2-5, with 11 bases that match TRBD2. J gave up 7 bases and V 4 bases, and 17 bases lay outside the gene matches. The CDR3 consists of 18 residues. Germline V gene sequence: CDR1 LGHNA, CDR2 YSLEER. This CDR3 is CASSPKGGGLAGGGTQYF. The CDR3 coding sequence is TGCGCCAGCAGCCCTAAAGGGGGCGGACTAGCGGGTGGGGGGACCCAGTACTTC.

This chain joins TRBV4-3 and TRBJ2-7; tentative D call: TRBD2 (7 bases). The CDR3 covers 15 residues. V was clipped by 0 bases and J by 7 bases, with 16 bases between them. Per germline, CDR1 LGHNA and CDR2 YSLEER. The CDR3, as DNA: TGCGCCAGCAGCCAAGATGGAGGGGGGGCCTTGGAGCAGTACTTC. Encoded protein: CASSQDGGGALEQYF.

CDR3 amino acids: CASSSTTVQETQYF. The CDR3 nucleotides read TGCGCCAGCAGCTCTACGACAGTCCAAGAGACCCAGTACTTC. The V and J genes are TRBV5-1 and TRBJ2-5; tentative D call: TRBD1 (5 bases). Trimming removed 3 bases at V and 1 base at J, with 10 bases between. Germline V gene data show CDR1 as SGHRS and CDR2 as YFSETQ. The CDR3 sequence is 14 residues long.

J is TRBJ2-5 and V is TRBV6-1; 9 nucleotides line up with TRBD2. CDR1 MNHNS and CDR2 SASEGT come from the germline V gene. The length of the CDR3 is 16 residues. V lost 1 base and J lost 6; bases outside the gene matches: 9. The CDR3 loop is CASSEGDQPSGKTQYF. The DNA of the CDR3 is TGTGCCAGCAGTGAAGGAGATCAACCTAGCGGGAAGACCCAGTACTTC.